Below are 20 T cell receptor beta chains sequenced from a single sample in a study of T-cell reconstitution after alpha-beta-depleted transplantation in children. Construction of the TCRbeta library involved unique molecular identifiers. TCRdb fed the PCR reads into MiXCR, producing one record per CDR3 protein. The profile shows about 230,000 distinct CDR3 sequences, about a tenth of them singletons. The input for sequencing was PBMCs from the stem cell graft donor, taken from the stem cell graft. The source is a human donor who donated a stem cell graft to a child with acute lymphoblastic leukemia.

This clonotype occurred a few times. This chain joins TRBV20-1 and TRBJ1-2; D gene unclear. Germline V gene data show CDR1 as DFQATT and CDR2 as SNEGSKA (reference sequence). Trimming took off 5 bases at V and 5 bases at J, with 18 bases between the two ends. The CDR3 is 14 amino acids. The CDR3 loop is CSAPQWVGEYGYTF. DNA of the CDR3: TGCAGTGCTCCGCAGTGGGTTGGGGAGTATGGCTACACCTTC.

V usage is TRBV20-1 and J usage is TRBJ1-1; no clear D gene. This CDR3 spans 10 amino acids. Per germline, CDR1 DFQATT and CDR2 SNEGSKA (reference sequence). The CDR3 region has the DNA TGCAGCGAAAGGTCCACTGAAGCTTTCTTT. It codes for CSERSTEAFF.

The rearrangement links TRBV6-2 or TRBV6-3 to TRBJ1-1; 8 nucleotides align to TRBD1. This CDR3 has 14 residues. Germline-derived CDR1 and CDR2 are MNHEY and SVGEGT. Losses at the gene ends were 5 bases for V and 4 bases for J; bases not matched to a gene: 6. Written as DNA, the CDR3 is TGTGCCAGCAGTCGCTCAGGGGGCGGCACTGAAGCTTTCTTT. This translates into CASSRSGGGTEAFF.

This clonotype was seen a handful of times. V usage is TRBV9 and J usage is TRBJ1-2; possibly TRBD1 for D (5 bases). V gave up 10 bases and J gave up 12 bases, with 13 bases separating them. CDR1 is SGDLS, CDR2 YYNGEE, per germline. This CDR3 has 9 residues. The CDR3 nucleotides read TGTGCCGGGGGTTCGGGTGACACCTTC. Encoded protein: CAGGSGDTF. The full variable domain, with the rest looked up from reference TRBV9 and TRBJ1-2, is DSGVTQTPKHLITATGQRVTLRCSPRSGDLSVYWYQQSLDQGLQFLIQYYNGEERAKGNILERFSAQQFPDLHSELNLSSLELGDSALYFCAGGSGDTFGSGTRLTVV.

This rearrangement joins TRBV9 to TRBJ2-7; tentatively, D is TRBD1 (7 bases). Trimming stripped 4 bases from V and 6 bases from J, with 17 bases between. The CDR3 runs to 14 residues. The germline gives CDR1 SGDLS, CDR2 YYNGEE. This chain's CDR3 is CASSSRPGGGEQYF. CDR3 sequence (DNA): TGTGCCAGCAGCTCCCGCCCAGGGGGAGGCGAGCAGTACTTC.

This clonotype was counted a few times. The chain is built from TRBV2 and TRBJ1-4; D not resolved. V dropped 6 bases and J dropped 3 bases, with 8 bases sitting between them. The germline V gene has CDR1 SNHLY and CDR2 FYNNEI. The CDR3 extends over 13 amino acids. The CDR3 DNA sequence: TGTGCCAGCAGGGTTTTTTCTAATGAAAAACTGTTTTTT. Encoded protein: CASRVFSNEKLFF.

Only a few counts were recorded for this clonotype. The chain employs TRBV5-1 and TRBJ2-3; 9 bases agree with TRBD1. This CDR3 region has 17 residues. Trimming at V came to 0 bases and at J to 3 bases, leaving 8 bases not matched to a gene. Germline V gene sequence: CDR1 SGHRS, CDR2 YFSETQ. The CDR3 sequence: CASSLGRTGDNTDTQYF. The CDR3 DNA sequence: TGCGCCAGCAGCTTGGGACGGACAGGGGATAATACAGATACGCAGTATTTT.

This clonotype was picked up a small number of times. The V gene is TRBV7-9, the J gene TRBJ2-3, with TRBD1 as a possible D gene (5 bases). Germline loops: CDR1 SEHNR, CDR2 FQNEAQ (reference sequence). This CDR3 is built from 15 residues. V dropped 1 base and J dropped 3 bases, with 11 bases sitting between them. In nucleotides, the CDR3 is TGTGCCAGCAGCTTAGTAGCAGGGTGGACAGATACGCAGTATTTT. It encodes CASSLVAGWTDTQYF.

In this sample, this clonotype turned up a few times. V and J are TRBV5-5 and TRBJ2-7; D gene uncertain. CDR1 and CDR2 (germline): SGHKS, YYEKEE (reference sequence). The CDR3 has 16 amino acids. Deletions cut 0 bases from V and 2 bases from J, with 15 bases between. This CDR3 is CASSLAAAAETYEQYF. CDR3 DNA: TGTGCCAGCAGCTTGGCCGCGGCAGCCGAAACCTACGAGCAGTACTTC. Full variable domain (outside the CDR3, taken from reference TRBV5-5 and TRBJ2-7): DAGVTQSPTHLIKTRGQQVTLRCSPISGHKSVSWYQQVLGQGPQFIFQYYEKEERGRGNFPDRFSARQFPNYSSELNVNALLLGDSALYLCASSLAAAAETYEQYFGPGTRLTVT.

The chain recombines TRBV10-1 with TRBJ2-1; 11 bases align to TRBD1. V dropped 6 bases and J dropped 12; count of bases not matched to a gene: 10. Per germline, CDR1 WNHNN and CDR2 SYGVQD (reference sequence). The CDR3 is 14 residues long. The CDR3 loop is CASSKGQGVGWQFF. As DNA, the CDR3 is TGCGCCAGCAGCAAGGGACAGGGGGTAGGTTGGCAGTTCTTC.

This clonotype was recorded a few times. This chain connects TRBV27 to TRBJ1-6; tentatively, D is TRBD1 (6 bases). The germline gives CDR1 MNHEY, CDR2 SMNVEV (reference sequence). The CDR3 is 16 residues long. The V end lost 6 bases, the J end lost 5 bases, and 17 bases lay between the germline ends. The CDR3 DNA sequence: TGTGCCAGCAGAGGACAGCCCCAATTTAATAATTCACCCCTCCACTTT. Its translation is CASRGQPQFNNSPLHF.

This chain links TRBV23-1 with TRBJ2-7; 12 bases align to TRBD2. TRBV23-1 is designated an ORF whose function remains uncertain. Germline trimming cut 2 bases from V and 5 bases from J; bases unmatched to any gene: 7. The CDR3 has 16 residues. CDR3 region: CASSQRTSGIGHEQYF. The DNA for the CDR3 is TGCGCCAGCAGTCAACGGACTAGCGGGATTGGGCACGAGCAGTACTTC.

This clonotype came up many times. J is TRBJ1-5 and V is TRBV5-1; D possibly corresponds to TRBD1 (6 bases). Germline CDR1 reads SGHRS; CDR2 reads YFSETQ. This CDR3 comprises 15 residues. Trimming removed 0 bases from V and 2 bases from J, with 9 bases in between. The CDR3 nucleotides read TGCGCCAGCAGCTTGGGGTCAGGGGGCAATCAGCCCCAGCATTTT. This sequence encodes CASSLGSGGNQPQHF.

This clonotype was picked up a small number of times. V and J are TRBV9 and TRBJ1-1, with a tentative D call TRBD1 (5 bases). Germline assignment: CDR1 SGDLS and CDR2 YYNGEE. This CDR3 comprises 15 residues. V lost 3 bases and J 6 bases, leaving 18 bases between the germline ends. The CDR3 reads CASSGGRAFFAEAFF. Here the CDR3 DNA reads TGTGCCAGCAGCGGGGGGAGGGCTTTCTTTGCTGAAGCTTTCTTT.

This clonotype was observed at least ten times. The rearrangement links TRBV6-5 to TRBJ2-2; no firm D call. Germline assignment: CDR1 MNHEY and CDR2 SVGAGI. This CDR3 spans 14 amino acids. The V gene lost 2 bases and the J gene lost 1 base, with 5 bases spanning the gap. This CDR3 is CASSYIRNTGELFF. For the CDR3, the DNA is TGTGCCAGCAGTTACATCAGGAACACCGGGGAGCTGTTTTTT.

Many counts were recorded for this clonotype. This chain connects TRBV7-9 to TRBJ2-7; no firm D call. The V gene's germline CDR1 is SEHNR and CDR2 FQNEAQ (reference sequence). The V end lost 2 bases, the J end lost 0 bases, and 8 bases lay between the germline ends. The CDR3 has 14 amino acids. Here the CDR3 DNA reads TGTGCCAGCAGCTTAAGCCAAAACTCCTACGAGCAGTACTTC. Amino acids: CASSLSQNSYEQYF.

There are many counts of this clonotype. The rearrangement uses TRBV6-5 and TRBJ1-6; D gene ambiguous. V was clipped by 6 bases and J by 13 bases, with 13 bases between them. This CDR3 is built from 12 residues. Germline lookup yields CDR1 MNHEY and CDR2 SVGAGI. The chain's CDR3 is CASRRPGLPLHF. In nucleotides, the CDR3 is TGTGCCAGCAGAAGACCGGGTCTGCCCCTCCACTTT.

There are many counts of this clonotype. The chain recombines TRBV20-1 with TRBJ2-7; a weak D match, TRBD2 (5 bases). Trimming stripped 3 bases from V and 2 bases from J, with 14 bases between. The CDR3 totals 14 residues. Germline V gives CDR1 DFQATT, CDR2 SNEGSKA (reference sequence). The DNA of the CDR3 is TGCAGTGCTAGTTCGGCGGGTAAAGCCTACGAGCAGTACTTC. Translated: CSASSAGKAYEQYF.

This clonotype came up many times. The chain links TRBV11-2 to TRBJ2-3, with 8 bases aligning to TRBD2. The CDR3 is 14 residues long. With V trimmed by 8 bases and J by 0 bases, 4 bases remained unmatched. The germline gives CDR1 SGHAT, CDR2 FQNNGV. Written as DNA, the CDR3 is TGTGCCAGCTCTGGCGGGGGGAGCACAGATACGCAGTATTTT. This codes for CASSGGGSTDTQYF.

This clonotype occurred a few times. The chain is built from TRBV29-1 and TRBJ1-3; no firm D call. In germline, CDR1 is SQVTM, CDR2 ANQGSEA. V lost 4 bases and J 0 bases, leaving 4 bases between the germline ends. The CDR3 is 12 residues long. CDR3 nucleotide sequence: TGCAGCGTTGCGGTCTCTGGAAACACCATATATTTT. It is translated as CSVAVSGNTIYF. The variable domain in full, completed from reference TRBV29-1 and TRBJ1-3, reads SAVISQKPSRDICQRGTSLTIQCQVDSQVTMMFWYRQQPGQSLTLIATANQGSEATYESGFVIDKFPISRPNLTFSTLTVSNMSPEDSSIYLCSVAVSGNTIYFGEGSWLTVV.